The source of this T cell receptor beta chain is a study of T cell responses to AZD1222 COVID-19 vaccine. Whole-study context: Second doses that came at about 4 or about 12 weeks were put together. General study results and limits: Unmutated variant regions are reportedly targeted by nearly half of spike-specific TCRs. Elevations in Spike-specific TCR breadth and depth followed administration of two AZD1222 doses. The donor group comprised mostly white British people and more females; the analysis possibly underestimated clonal diversity.

This table comes from immunoSEQ multiplex PCR, and its TCRdb copy is limited to in-frame clones, with some not included. The sample has roughly 77,000 clones, 90% seen once; the top ten hold 5.2%. In the case of this clone: Its antigen remains unidentified.

V dropped 5 bases and J dropped 0 bases, with 20 bases sitting between them. The germline CDR1 and CDR2 sequences are MNHNY and SVGAGI (reference sequence). The CDR3 runs to 18 residues. This material consisted of peripheral blood, taken on day 0 of AZD1222 vaccination. The V call is TRBV6-6, the J call TRBJ1-3, with D tentatively TRBD1 (5 bases). The sequence was obtained from an adult in good health. The CDR3 DNA is TGTGCCAGCAGTCGGGGTTTACGACAGTCCCTCTCTGGAAACACCATATATTTT. Translated, it gives CASSRGLRQSLSGNTIYF.